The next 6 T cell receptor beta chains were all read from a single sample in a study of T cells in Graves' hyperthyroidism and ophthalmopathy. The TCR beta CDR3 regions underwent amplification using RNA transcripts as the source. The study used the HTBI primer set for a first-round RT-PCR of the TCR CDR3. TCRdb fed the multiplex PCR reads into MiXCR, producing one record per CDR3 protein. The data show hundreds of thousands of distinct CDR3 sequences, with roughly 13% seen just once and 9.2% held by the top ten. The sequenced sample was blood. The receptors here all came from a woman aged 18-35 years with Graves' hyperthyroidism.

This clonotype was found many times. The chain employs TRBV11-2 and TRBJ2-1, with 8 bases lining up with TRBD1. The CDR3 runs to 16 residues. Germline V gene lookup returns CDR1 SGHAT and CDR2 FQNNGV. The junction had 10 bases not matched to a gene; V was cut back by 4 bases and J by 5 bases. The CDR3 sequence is CASSSEPGQVHNEQFF. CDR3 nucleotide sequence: TGTGCCAGCAGCTCAGAACCGGGACAGGTCCACAATGAGCAGTTCTTC. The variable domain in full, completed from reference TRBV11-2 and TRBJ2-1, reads EAGVAQSPRYKIIEKRQSVAFWCNPISGHATLYWYQQILGQGPKLLIQFQNNGVVDDSQLPKDRFSAERLKGVDSTLKIQPAKLEDSAVYLCASSSEPGQVHNEQFFGPGTRLTVL.

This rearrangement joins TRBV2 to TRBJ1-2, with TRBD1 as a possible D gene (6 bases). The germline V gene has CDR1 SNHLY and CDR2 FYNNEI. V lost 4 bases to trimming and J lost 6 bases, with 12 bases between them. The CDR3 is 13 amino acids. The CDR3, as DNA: TGTGCCAGCAGTGTAACAGGGTTCGATGGCTACACCTTC. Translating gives CASSVTGFDGYTF.

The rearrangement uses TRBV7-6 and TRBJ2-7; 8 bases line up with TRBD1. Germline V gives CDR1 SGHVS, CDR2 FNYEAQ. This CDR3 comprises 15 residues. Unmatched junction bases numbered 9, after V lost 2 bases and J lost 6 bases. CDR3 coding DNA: TGTGCCAGCAGCTTACTTTGGACAGGGCCGGGCGAGCAGTACTTC. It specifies CASSLLWTGPGEQYF.

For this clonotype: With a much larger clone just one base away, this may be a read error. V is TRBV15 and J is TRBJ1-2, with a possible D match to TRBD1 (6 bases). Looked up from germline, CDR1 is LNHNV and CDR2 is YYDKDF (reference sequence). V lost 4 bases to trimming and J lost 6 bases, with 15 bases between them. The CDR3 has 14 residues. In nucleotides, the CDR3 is TGTGCCACCAGCACGGACAGCGGAGGAGATGGCTACACCTTC. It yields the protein CATSTDSGGDGYTF. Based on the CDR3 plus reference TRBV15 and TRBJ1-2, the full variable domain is DAMVIQNPRYQVTQFGKPVTLSCSQTLNHNVMYWYQQKSSQAPKLLFHYYDKDFNNEADTPDNFQSRRPNTSFCFLDIRSPGLGDTAMYLCATSTDSGGDGYTFGSGTRLTVV.

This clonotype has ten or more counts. This chain's CDR3 is CASSQSGGAAYEQYF. CDR3 DNA: TGTGCCAGCAGCCAATCAGGGGGAGCCGCCTACGAGCAGTACTTC. J is TRBJ2-7 and V is TRBV7-2; 7 nucleotides match TRBD1. CDR1 is SGHTA, CDR2 FQGNSA, per germline. V was clipped by 5 bases and J by 2 bases; unmatched bases: 9. There are 15 residues in the CDR3.

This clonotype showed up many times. CDR3 loop: CASSLEGFGETQYF. Written as DNA, the CDR3 is TGTGCCAGCAGCTTGGAGGGGTTTGGGGAGACCCAGTACTTC. V gene TRBV5-8 combines with J gene TRBJ2-5, with TRBD1 as a possible D gene (5 bases). The CDR3 sequence is 14 residues long. Trimming stripped 0 bases from V and 5 bases from J, with 11 bases between. Germline values: CDR1 SGHTS, CDR2 YDEGEE.